Listed below are T cell receptor beta chains from one sample, sequenced in a study of breast tumors, draining lymph nodes, adjacent tissues. TCRdb reanalysed the multiplex PCR reads using MiXCR and keeps one entry per CDR3 protein. The table includes tens of thousands of distinct CDR3 sequences, approximately 61% detected once. Sequencing was done on a sample of tumor-adjacent breast tissue. The receptors stem from a female donor with breast cancer. Some clones in this sample may be carry-over from other donors' samples. CDR3s include the opening cysteine and the closing phenylalanine or tryptophan. Each record gives: J gene, D gene, V gene, clone size, CDR3 protein, CDR3 DNA. The D gene is left open where the match is weak. The size entry is marked missing in some rows and otherwise reads once, few, many or a size class.

TRBJ1-2	-	TRBV7-8	medium-sized	CASSLERNYGYTF	TGTGCCAGCAGCTTAGAGCGGAACTATGGCTACACCTTC
TRBJ2-3	-	TRBV24-1	once	CATSGGPNTDTQYF	TGTGCCACCAGTGGTGGGCCCAACACAGATACGCAGTATTTT
TRBJ2-3	TRBD2	TRBV10-3	-	CAISESTSGTDTQYF	TGTGCCATCAGTGAGTCTACTAGCGGGACAGATACGCAGTATTTT
TRBJ2-1	TRBD2	TRBV2	-	CASLRDLAGPYNEQFF	TGTGCCAGCCTCCGGGACCTAGCGGGGCCTTACAATGAGCAGTTCTTC
TRBJ1-2	TRBD1	TRBV7-2	-	CASSPRGQVIYGYPF	TGTGCCAGCAGCCCTAGGGGACAGGTGATCTATGGCTACCCCTTC
TRBJ2-7	TRBD1	TRBV20-1	once	CSASKGQGPYEQYF	TGCAGTGCCAGCAAAGGACAGGGACCCTACGAGCAGTACTTC
TRBJ2-1	TRBD2	TRBV20-1	many	CSAKTGTSGSNEQFF	TGCAGTGCTAAAACCGGGACTAGCGGCTCCAATGAGCAGTTCTTC
TRBJ2-3	-	TRBV24-1	-	CATSGRGATDTQYF	TGTGCCACCAGTGGTCGCGGGGCGACAGATACGCAGTATTTT
TRBJ2-1	-	TRBV7-8	many	CASSSIGQPNEQFF	TGTGCCAGCAGCTCCATCGGACAGCCCAATGAGCAGTTCTTC
TRBJ2-7	-	TRBV12-5	few	CASGSSPSEQYF	TGTGCTAGTGGTTCGTCCCCATCCGAGCAGTACTTC
TRBJ1-3	-	TRBV20-1	-	CSFGSYPGNTIYF	TGCAGTTTCGGGAGCTACCCTGGAAACACCATATATTTT
TRBJ1-6	-	TRBV7-2	-	CASSPQTGGTSPLHF	TGTGCCAGCAGTCCACAGACAGGAGGAACTTCCCCCCTCCACTTT
TRBJ2-5	-	TRBV7-2	-	CASSLEGLAAQETQYF	TGTGCCAGCAGCTTAGAAGGATTAGCGGCTCAAGAGACCCAGTACTTC
TRBJ1-2	TRBD1	TRBV24-1	-	CATRGDRDGYTF	TGTGCCACCAGGGGGGACAGGGATGGCTACACCTTC
TRBJ2-3	-	TRBV7-9	-	CASSLRIQSHLDTQYF	TGTGCCAGCAGCTTAAGGATACAGAGCCACTTGGATACGCAGTATTTT
TRBJ2-1	TRBD2	TRBV25-1	-	CASSLLAGADYNEQFF	TGTGCCAGCAGCCTTCTAGCGGGAGCGGACTACAATGAGCAGTTCTTC
TRBJ1-5	-	TRBV24-1	-	CATSDPPLNQPQHF	TGTGCCACCAGTGACCCCCCTCTTAATCAGCCCCAGCATTTT